Sequencing of this T cell receptor (beta chain) was carried out in a study of cytomegalovirus exposure and HLA in healthy donors. The wider study: Unique TCRs numbering 75 million to 95 million, obtained from HLA-typed donors, made up an early data release.

As for this clone: Its antigen is not identified.

Findings of the study overall: Near-uniform donor sequencing depth was presumed by presence/absence analyses.

PCR primers comprised 60 Vbeta and 13 Jbeta primers. TCRdb's copy holds only in-frame clones and misses some; the assay was immunoSEQ multiplex PCR. The table lists some 75,000 clones. Looked up from germline, CDR1 is LNHDA and CDR2 is SQIVND (reference sequence). V lost 3 bases to trimming and J lost 7 bases, with 13 bases between them. The CDR3 loop spans 14 amino acids. Sequencing was done on a sample of PBMCs. This clonotype was obtained from a boy between 5 and 17 years old in good health and CMV-seronegative. V gene TRBV19 combines with J gene TRBJ1-5, with TRBD1 as a possible D gene (5 bases). Here the CDR3 reads CASSIGTGRQPQHF. In nucleotides, the CDR3 is TGTGCCAGTAGTATCGGGACGGGGAGGCAGCCCCAGCATTTT.